The source of this T cell receptor beta chain is a study of T cell repertoires in cytomegalovirus infection. The overall study: Signatures in public TCR beta sequences pointed to both CMV infection and matching HLA type. Study observations and caveats: CMV carriers having the relevant HLA were flagged by cumulative public TCR beta family frequency. HLA-C-restricted, CMV-specific TCR beta clonotypes were dominant ex vivo.

This clonotype came up a few times. The antigen is unknown. The V and J ends lost 6 bases and 2 bases respectively, with 25 bases between them. The CDR3 runs 18 residues. Germline values: CDR1 MDHEN, CDR2 SYDVKM. TCRdb passed the reads through MiXCR, listing each CDR3 protein once. Here the sample spans approximately 400,000 distinct CDR3 sequences, approximately 30% being singletons. The sequenced sample was PBMCs. The TCR was taken from a human donor in good health (CMV status not recorded). Some clones in this sample may be carry-over from other donors' samples. This chain links TRBV28 with TRBJ2-5; D might be TRBD1 or TRBD2, each matching 5 bases. CDR3 DNA sequence: TGTGCCAGCAGCCAAAATTTCCTCGGGGCAGTAGGACAAGAGACCCAGTACTTC. Translation: CASSQNFLGAVGQETQYF.